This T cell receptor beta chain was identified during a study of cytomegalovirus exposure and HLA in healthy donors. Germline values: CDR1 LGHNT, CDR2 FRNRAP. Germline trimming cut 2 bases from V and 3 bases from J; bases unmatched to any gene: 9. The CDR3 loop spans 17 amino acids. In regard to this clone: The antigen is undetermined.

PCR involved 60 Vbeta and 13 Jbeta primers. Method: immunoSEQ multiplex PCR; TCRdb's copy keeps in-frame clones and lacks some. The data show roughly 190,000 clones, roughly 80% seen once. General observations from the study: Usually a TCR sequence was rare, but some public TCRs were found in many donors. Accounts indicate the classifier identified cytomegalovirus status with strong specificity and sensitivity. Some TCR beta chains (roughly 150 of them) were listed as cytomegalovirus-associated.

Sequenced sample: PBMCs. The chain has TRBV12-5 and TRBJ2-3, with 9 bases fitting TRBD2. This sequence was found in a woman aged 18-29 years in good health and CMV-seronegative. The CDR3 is CASGLLILSGSTDTQYF. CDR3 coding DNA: TGTGCTAGTGGTTTGCTGATCCTTAGCGGGAGTACAGATACGCAGTATTTT.